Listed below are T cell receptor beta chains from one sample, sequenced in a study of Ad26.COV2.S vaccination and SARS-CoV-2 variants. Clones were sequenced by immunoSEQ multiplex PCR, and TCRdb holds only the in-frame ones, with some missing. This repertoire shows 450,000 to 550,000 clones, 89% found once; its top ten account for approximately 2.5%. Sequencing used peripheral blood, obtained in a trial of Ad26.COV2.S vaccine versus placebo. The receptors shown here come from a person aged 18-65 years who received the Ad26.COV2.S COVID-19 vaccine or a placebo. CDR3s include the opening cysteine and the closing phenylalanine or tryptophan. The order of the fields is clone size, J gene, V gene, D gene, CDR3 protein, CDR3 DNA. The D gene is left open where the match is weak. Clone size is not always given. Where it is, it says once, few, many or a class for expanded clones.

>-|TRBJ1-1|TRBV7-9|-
CASSLALIMPGSF
TGTGCCAGCAGCTTAGCGCTAATCATGCCAGGGTCGTTT
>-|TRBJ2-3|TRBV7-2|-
CASSLFSATDTQYF
TGTGCCAGCAGCTTATTTAGCGCTACAGATACGCAGTATTTT
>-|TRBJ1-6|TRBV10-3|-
CAIREDSLGASPLHF
TGTGCCATCAGAGAGGACAGCCTGGGCGCTTCACCCCTCCACTTT
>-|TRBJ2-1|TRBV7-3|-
CASSPTGMLNEQFF
TGTGCCAGCAGCCCTACAGGGATGCTTAATGAGCAGTTCTTC
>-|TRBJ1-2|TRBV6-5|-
CASTGWDKGYTF
TGTGCCAGCACCGGGTGGGACAAAGGCTACACCTTC
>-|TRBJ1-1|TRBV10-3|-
CAISDLGAEDTEAFF
TGTGCCATCAGTGACCTAGGGGCGGAGGACACTGAAGCTTTCTTT
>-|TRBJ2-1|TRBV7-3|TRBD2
CASSLGLAGVDEQFF
TGTGCCAGCAGCTTGGGACTAGCGGGGGTCGATGAGCAGTTCTTC
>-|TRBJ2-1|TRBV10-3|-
CAISPLAGSSYNEQFF
TGTGCCATCAGCCCCCTTGCGGGAAGCTCCTACAATGAGCAGTTCTTC
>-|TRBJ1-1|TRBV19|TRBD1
CAVWTGDNTEAFF
TGTGCCGTGTGGACAGGCGATAACACTGAAGCTTTCTTT
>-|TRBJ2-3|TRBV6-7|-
CASSYPLRDPSSTDTQYF
TGTGCCAGCAGTTACCCTCTCCGGGACCCCTCTAGCACAGATACGCAGTATTTT
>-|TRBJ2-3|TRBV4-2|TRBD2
CASSLLAGGRTDTQYF
TGTGCCAGCAGCCTACTAGCGGGGGGACGCACAGATACGCAGTATTTT
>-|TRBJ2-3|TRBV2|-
CASSVIGSDADTQYF
TGTGCCAGCAGTGTGATCGGGAGCGATGCAGATACGCAGTATTTT
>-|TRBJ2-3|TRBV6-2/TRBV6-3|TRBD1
CASSFSGQEQTPGTDTQYF
TGTGCCAGCAGTTTCTCGGGACAGGAGCAAACTCCGGGCACAGATACGCAGTATTTT
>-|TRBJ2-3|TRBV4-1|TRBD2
CASSQETSGGNTDTQYF
TGCGCCAGCAGCCAAGAAACTAGCGGGGGAAACACAGATACGCAGTATTTT
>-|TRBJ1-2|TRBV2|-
CASSIGAPAPNYGYTF
TGTGCCAGCAGTATAGGCGCCCCAGCACCTAACTATGGCTACACCTTC
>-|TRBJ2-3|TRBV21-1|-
CASSKRGDRQGVTLPQLVTQYF
TGTGCCAGCAGCAAAAGGGGGGACCGGCAGGGCGTGACCTTACCCCAACTAGTTACGCAGTATTTT
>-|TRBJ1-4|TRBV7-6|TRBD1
CASSLLFGDREREKLFF
TGTGCCAGCAGCTTACTTTTCGGGGACAGGGAGAGGGAAAAACTGTTTTTT
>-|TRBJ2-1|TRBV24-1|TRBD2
CATSETSGSLVNEQFF
TGTGCCACCAGTGAGACTAGCGGGAGTCTGGTCAATGAGCAGTTCTTC
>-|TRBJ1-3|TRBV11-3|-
CASSLDLTGGNTIYF
TGTGCCAGCAGCTTAGATCTGACAGGAGGAAACACCATATATTTT
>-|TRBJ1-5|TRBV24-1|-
CATSDLHFYNSWQPQHF
TGTGCCACCAGTGATTTGCATTTCTACAACTCGTGGCAGCCCCAGCATTTT
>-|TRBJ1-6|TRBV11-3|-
CASSANFSPLHF
TGTGCCAGCAGCGCCAACTTTTCACCCCTCCACTTT
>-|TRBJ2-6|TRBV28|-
CASSLAGPQANVLTF
TGTGCCAGCAGTTTAGCTGGTCCTCAGGCCAACGTCCTGACTTTC
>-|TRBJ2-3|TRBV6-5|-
CASSYSPRRTDTQYF
TGTGCCAGCAGTTACTCCCCAAGGAGAACAGATACGCAGTATTTT
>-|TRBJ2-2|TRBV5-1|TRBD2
CASSSGGSNGELFF
TGCGCCAGCAGCTCGGGGGGTTCGAACGGGGAGCTGTTTTTT
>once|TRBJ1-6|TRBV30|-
CAWSEQRYNSPLHF
TGTGCCTGGAGTGAACAAAGATATAATTCACCCCTCCACTTT
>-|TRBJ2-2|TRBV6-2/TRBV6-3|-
CASSPLLLDTGELFF
TGTGCCAGCAGCCCCCTTTTACTCGACACCGGGGAGCTGTTTTTT
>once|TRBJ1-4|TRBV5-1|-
CASSLEGPGETNEKLFF
TGCGCCAGCAGCTTGGAAGGTCCAGGGGAGACTAATGAAAAACTGTTTTTT
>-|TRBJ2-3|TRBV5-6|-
CASSLGQIRTDTQYF
TGTGCCAGCAGCCTAGGACAGATCCGCACGGATACGCAGTATTTT
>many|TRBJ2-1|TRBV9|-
CASGLGGKAFF
TGTGCCAGCGGCCTGGGGGGAAAGGCGTTCTTC
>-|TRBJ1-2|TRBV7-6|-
CASSLGGTYGYTF
TGTGCCAGCAGCTTAGGGGGAACTTATGGCTACACCTTC
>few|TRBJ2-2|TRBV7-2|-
CASSFRLLETGELFF
TGTGCCAGCAGCTTTAGACTGCTTGAAACCGGGGAGCTGTTTTTT
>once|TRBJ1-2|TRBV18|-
CASSPLNRNDYGYTF
TGTGCCAGCTCACCACTAAACAGGAATGACTATGGCTACACCTTC
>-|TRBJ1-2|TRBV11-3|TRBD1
CASSLGDRNYGYTF
TGTGCCAGCAGCTTAGGGGACAGAAACTATGGCTACACCTTC
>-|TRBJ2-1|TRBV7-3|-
CASSVIGPSEQFF
TGTGCCAGCAGCGTCATAGGCCCTTCTGAGCAGTTCTTC
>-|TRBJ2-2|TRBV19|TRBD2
CASSSLAGFTGELFF
TGTGCCAGTAGTAGTCTAGCGGGATTCACCGGGGAGCTGTTTTTT
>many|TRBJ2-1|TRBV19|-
CASSTMGRAYNEQFF
TGTGCCAGCTCCACTATGGGGCGGGCCTACAATGAGCAGTTCTTC